These 23 T cell receptor beta chains share one sample of origin, sequenced in a study of blood T cells in healthy people across ages (dated by TCRdb to the mid-2010s). The library relied on 5' RACE. The sequencer was an Illumina HiSeq 2500. A second PCR of roughly 7 to 11 cycles was performed with a sample-barcoded 5' primer and a J-beta primer mix. TCRdb trimmed the raw reads at Q25, called clones with MiXCR and kept productive beta chains. Each record represents a unique CDR3 protein, reported with the most common genes and DNA among its rows. For this sample the table gives around 1,500,000 distinct CDR3 sequences, of which about 43% were detected only once. The top ten constitute approximately 7.9% of the sample. The sample comprised blood. Receptors were obtained from a woman aged 18-35 years in good health.

The chain recombines TRBV6-2 or TRBV6-3 with TRBJ2-3; perhaps TRBD2 as D (5 bases). Per germline, CDR1 MNHEY and CDR2 SVGEGT. The CDR3 consists of 16 residues. The V gene lost 0 bases and the J gene lost 6 bases, with 16 bases spanning the gap. The CDR3 sequence: CASSYSKLLSVDTQYF. For the CDR3, the DNA is TGTGCCAGCAGTTACTCGAAACTCCTTAGCGTTGATACGCAGTATTTT.

This clonotype was detected many times. The chain has TRBV21-1 and TRBJ2-1; TRBD1 was called by the table and not checked on the DNA. TRBV21-1 is a known pseudogene. The CDR3 covers 14 residues. The CDR3 reads CASSSGAYYNEQFF. CDR3 bases: TGTGCCAGCAGTTCGGGGGCCTATTACAATGAGCAGTTCTTC.

V is TRBV6-5 and J is TRBJ2-3, with 11 bases that match TRBD2. Germline CDR1 is MNHEY and CDR2 is SVGAGI. J lost 6 bases, V lost 6 bases, and 11 bases had no gene match. The CDR3 is made up of 16 amino acids. CDR3 region: CASSRISGGAGDTQYF. For the CDR3, the DNA is TGTGCCAGCAGCCGTATTAGCGGGGGGGCCGGTGATACGCAGTATTTT.

The chain has TRBV29-1 and TRBJ2-3; D is unresolved. The CDR3 extends over 17 amino acids. Trimming took 3 bases from V and 1 from J, leaving 20 bases between them. CDR1 and CDR2 from the germline V gene are SQVTM and ANQGSEA. CDR3 sequence: CSVEQFGGLMRTDTQYF. CDR3 sequence (DNA): TGCAGCGTTGAGCAGTTCGGCGGCCTAATGCGCACAGATACGCAGTATTTT.

This clonotype was counted only a few times. This rearrangement joins TRBV5-5 to TRBJ1-2; possibly TRBD1 for D (6 bases). There are 14 residues in the CDR3. Trimming left V 6 bases short and J 2 bases short, with 14 bases between. Germline V gene data show CDR1 as SGHKS and CDR2 as YYEKEE (reference sequence). The CDR3 protein is CASTYGGPNYGYTF. The CDR3 coding sequence is TGTGCCAGCACCTACGGGGGGCCGAACTATGGCTACACCTTC.

The V and J genes are TRBV3-1 and TRBJ2-7; D is uncertain. The CDR3 totals 13 residues. Trimming took 4 bases from V and 3 from J, leaving 10 bases between them. The germline V gene encodes CDR1 LGHDT and CDR2 YNNKEL (reference sequence). The CDR3 sequence: CASSLRTYYEQYF. Here the CDR3 DNA reads TGTGCCAGCAGCCTAAGGACCTACTACGAGCAGTACTTC.

The genes are TRBV4-1 and TRBJ2-7, with TRBD1 matching 8 bases. The CDR3 runs 18 residues. CDR1 MGHRA and CDR2 YSYEKL come from the germline V gene. Trimming removed 0 bases from V and 2 bases from J; junction bases left unmatched: 12. CDR3 loop: CASSQDAIWGQAAYEQYF. The DNA of the CDR3 is TGCGCCAGCAGCCAAGACGCCATATGGGGACAGGCGGCCTACGAGCAGTACTTC.

V usage is TRBV4-1 and J usage is TRBJ2-3; tentatively, D is TRBD2 (6 bases). V was pared by 0 bases and J by 0 bases, with 13 bases between. The CDR3 has 17 amino acids. Germline V CDR1 and CDR2: MGHRA, YSYEKL. CDR3 coding DNA: TGCGCCAGCAGCCAAGAGGGCCGGGGGACTAGCACAGATACGCAGTATTTT. Protein product: CASSQEGRGTSTDTQYF.

This clonotype showed up just a few times. The chain recombines TRBV27 with TRBJ2-3; TRBD2 matches at 8 bases. Germline CDR1 MNHEY, CDR2 SMNVEV (reference sequence). The trim removed 3 bases at V and 1 base at J, leaving 6 bases unmatched. CDR3 size: 16 residues. The CDR3 region is CASSFFSGKGTDTQYF. The CDR3 DNA reads TGTGCCAGCAGTTTCTTTAGCGGGAAAGGCACAGATACGCAGTATTTT.

This rearrangement joins TRBV6-6 to TRBJ2-3, with TRBD2 as a possible D gene (7 bases). The CDR3 covers 13 residues. The V gene lost 6 bases and the J gene lost 4 bases, with 11 bases spanning the gap. Germline V gives CDR1 MNHNY, CDR2 SVGAGI (reference sequence). The CDR3 sequence: CASRREGADTQYF. Here the CDR3 DNA reads TGTGCCAGCAGAAGGGAGGGGGCAGATACGCAGTATTTT.

The rearrangement uses TRBV12-3 or TRBV12-4 and TRBJ2-5; TRBD2 aligns across 7 bases. The V gene end was trimmed by 2 bases and the J gene end by 2 bases; junction bases not matched to a gene: 5. The CDR3 has 15 residues. This chain's CDR3 is CASSLSGEIQETQYF. CDR3 sequence (DNA): TGTGCCAGCAGTTTAAGCGGGGAAATTCAAGAGACCCAGTACTTC.

This clonotype was detected a few times. V and J are TRBV4-1 and TRBJ2-1; D may be TRBD2 (5 bases). The V end was cut by 2 bases, the J end by 4 bases, with 21 bases between. The CDR3 sequence is 18 residues long. Germline CDR1 reads MGHRA; CDR2 reads YSYEKL. DNA for the CDR3: TGCGCCAGCAGCCAATTATGGGGAGACTACCGACTTTACAATGAGCAGTTCTTC. Translation: CASSQLWGDYRLYNEQFF.

The V and J genes are TRBV20-1 and TRBJ2-5, with 9 positions matching TRBD2. The CDR3 loop spans 15 amino acids. Unmatched junction bases numbered 8, after V lost 5 bases and J lost 1 base. Germline V gene sequence: CDR1 DFQATT, CDR2 SNEGSKA (reference sequence). CDR3 nucleotides: TGCAGTGCTGGTATAAGGACTAGCGTCCAAGAGACCCAGTACTTC. Translation: CSAGIRTSVQETQYF.

V is TRBV20-1 and J is TRBJ2-5; D is perhaps TRBD2 (5 bases). The CDR3 is 13 amino acids. V dropped 6 bases and J dropped 3 bases, with 14 bases sitting between them. The germline gives CDR1 DFQATT, CDR2 SNEGSKA (reference sequence). The CDR3 reads CSALVAGEETQYF. CDR3 DNA: TGCAGTGCCCTTGTCGCGGGTGAAGAGACCCAGTACTTC.

This clonotype was counted a single time. The gene calls are TRBV20-1 and TRBJ2-1; TRBD2 aligns across 13 bases. The V segment lost 6 bases and the J segment 5 bases; nucleotides outside the gene matches: 7. The CDR3 extends over 15 amino acids. CDR1 is DFQATT and CDR2 is SNEGSKA in the germline V gene (reference sequence). DNA of the CDR3: TGCAGTGCGGACCCGGGACTAGCGGGACACAATGAGCAGTTCTTC. Its translation: CSADPGLAGHNEQFF.

The count of this clonotype is one. The chain carries TRBV6-5 and TRBJ2-4; maybe TRBD2 (5 bases). The germline gives CDR1 MNHEY, CDR2 SVGAGI. V was shortened by 7 bases and J by 6 bases, with 19 bases between the two germline ends. This CDR3 spans 15 amino acids. This chain's CDR3 is CASKPSLDSGNIQYF. In nucleotides, the CDR3 is TGTGCCAGCAAACCGTCACTGGACTCAGGAAACATTCAGTACTTC.

This clonotype was seen more than once but under ten times. The chain joins TRBV12-3 or TRBV12-4 to TRBJ2-7; 7 bases agree with TRBD2. The J segment lost 3 bases and the V segment lost 6 bases, leaving 8 bases of the junction unmatched. The CDR3 has 14 amino acids. Here the CDR3 reads CASRKVAGDYEQYF. As DNA, the CDR3 is TGTGCCAGCAGAAAAGTAGCGGGCGACTACGAGCAGTACTTC.

As concerns this clonotype: One end of the junction is discordant with germline, which a read error may explain. The V call is TRBV5-1, the J call TRBJ1-2, with 8 bases fitting TRBD1. Germline V gives CDR1 SGHRS, CDR2 YFSETQ. There are 15 residues in the CDR3. DNA for the CDR3: TGCGCCAGCAGCTCCGGACAGGGCGAGAACTTTGGCTACACCTTC. Protein: CASSSGQGENFGYTF.

The CDR3 region has the DNA TGTGCCAGTAGTACAAACTTGAACACTGAAGCTTTCTTT. It is translated as CASSTNLNTEAFF. The chain is built from TRBV19 and TRBJ1-1; no clear D. Germline assignment: CDR1 LNHDA and CDR2 SQIVND (reference sequence). Trimming stripped 4 bases from V and 0 bases from J, with 6 bases between. This CDR3 region has 13 residues.

The V and J genes are TRBV27 and TRBJ2-7; no firm D call. V was cut by 7 bases and J by 0 bases, with 7 bases left in between. The CDR3 runs to 12 residues. The germline CDR1 and CDR2 sequences are MNHEY and SMNVEV (reference sequence). CDR3 in amino acids: CASMELSYEQYF. For the CDR3, the DNA is TGTGCCAGCATGGAACTCTCCTACGAGCAGTACTTC.

The gene calls are TRBV29-1 and TRBJ1-1; weak D call: TRBD1 (5 bases). CDR3 length: 12 amino acids. Per germline, CDR1 SQVTM and CDR2 ANQGSEA. Trimming pared 4 bases from V and 7 bases from J, leaving 13 bases between. The CDR3 reads CSVAGDRGEAFF. DNA of the CDR3: TGCAGCGTTGCTGGGGATAGGGGTGAAGCTTTCTTT.

This clonotype was seen just once. This chain connects TRBV3-1 to TRBJ2-1; D is tentatively TRBD1 or TRBD2 (5 bases each). The CDR3 is 16 amino acids. Trimming took 5 bases from V and 8 from J, leaving 22 bases between them. Germline-derived CDR1 and CDR2 are LGHDT and YNNKEL (reference sequence). As DNA, the CDR3 is TGTGCCAGCAGCAGATCGGGACGAGCTCTGGGGGATGAGCAGTTCTTC. Translated, it gives CASSRSGRALGDEQFF.

The rearrangement uses TRBV12-3 or TRBV12-4 and TRBJ2-5, with 10 bases that match TRBD2. The CDR3 runs to 17 residues. The trim removed 3 bases at V and 6 bases at J, leaving 13 bases unmatched. In nucleotides, the CDR3 is TGTGCCAGCAGTTTCGCGAGGACTAGCGGAGGGGGAAAGACCCAGTACTTC. Translated: CASSFARTSGGGKTQYF.